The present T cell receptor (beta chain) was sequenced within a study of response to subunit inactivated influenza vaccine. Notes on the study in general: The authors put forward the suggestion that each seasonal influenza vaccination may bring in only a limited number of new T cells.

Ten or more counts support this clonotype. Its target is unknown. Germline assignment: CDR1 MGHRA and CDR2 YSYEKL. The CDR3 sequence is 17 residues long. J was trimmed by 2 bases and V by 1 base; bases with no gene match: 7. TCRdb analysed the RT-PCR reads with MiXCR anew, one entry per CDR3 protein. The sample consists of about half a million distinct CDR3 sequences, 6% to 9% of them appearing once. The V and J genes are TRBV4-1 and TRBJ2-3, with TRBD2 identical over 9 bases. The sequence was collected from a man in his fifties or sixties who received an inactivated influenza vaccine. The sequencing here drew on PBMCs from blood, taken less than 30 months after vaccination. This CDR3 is CASSQGTTSGNTDTQYF. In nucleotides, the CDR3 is TGCGCCAGCAGCCAAGGAACGACTAGCGGAAACACAGATACGCAGTATTTT.